This T cell receptor beta chain comes out of a study of blood T cells in healthy people across ages. Findings of the study overall: For the donors, CMV status was unknown and possibly confounded expanded clonotype changes.

The donors, aged roughly 6 to 95, were healthy Caucasians from Russia. Per sample, extraction of total RNA gave at least 5.5 micrograms in every case. Combining a sample-barcoded 5' primer with a J-beta primer mix, a second PCR ran for about 7 to 12 cycles. Each cDNA molecule was tagged by a template-switch adaptor that had 12 random nucleotides. TCRdb reprocessed the 5' RACE reads with MiXCR, giving one entry per CDR3 protein. The data show 1.5 million to 2 million distinct CDR3 sequences, just under 50% seen once. Germline V gene lookup returns CDR1 SGHRS and CDR2 YFSETQ. V lost 5 bases and J 4 bases, leaving 15 bases between the germline ends. CDR3 size: 14 residues. Regarding this clonotype: Its antigen is not known.

Material: blood. The chain employs TRBV5-1 and TRBJ1-2; D gene ambiguous. The sequence was collected from a woman between 35 and 50 years old in good health. CDR3 residues: CASSLGIGIYGYTF. As DNA, the CDR3 is TGCGCCAGCAGTCTGGGGATCGGCATCTATGGCTACACCTTC.